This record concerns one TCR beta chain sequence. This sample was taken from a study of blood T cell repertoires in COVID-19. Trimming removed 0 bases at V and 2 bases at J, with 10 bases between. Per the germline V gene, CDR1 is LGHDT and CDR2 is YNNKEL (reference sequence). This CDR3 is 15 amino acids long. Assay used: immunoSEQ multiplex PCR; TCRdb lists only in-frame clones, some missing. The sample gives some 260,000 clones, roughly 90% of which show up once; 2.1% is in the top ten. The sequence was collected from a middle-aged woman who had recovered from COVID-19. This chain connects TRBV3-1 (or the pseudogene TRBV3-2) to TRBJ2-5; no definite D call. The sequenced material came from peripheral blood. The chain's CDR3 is CASSQDKAVQETQYF. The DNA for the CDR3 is TGTGCCAGCAGCCAAGATAAGGCGGTTCAAGAGACCCAGTACTTC.